The 12 T cell receptor beta chains given below trace back to one sample, sequenced in a study of early T cells in non-severe SARS-CoV-2 infection. From the 5' RACE reads, TCRdb called clonotypes with MiXCR, one entry per CDR3 protein. The table records 70,000 to 95,000 distinct CDR3 sequences, 11% to 15% of them present only once. The specimen was whole blood. The receptor set was obtained from an adult who was a healthcare worker with PCR-confirmed SARS-CoV-2 infection or an uninfected control (not recorded which).

The rearrangement joins TRBV13 to TRBJ2-3; D may be TRBD2 (5 bases). The CDR3 runs 17 residues. Germline V lookup: CDR1 PRHDT, CDR2 FYEKMQ (reference sequence). Trimming left V 4 bases short and J 0 bases short, with 17 bases between. The CDR3 sequence: CASSSLTGSTSTDTQYF. CDR3 DNA sequence: TGTGCCAGCAGCTCCCTGACGGGATCAACTAGCACAGATACGCAGTATTTT.

This sequence joins TRBV6-6 and TRBJ2-1, with TRBD2 matching over 13 bases. There are 17 residues in the CDR3. Losses at the gene ends were 7 bases for V and 1 base for J; bases not matched to a gene: 7. CDR1 is MNHNY, CDR2 SVGAGI, per germline (reference sequence). In DNA, the CDR3 is TGTGCCAGCACCCGACTAGCGGGGGGCCTATCCTACAATGAGCAGTTCTTC. It specifies CASTRLAGGLSYNEQFF.

This clonotype occurred many times. The DNA for the CDR3 is TGTGCCAGCAGCGAAAGCTACAATGAGCAGTTCTTC. Translating gives CASSESYNEQFF. This chain uses TRBV7-9 with TRBJ2-1; D not resolved. With 5 bases removed from V and 3 bases from J, the gap between germline ends came to 5 bases. The CDR3 sequence is 12 residues long. In germline, CDR1 is SEHNR, CDR2 FQNEAQ (reference sequence).

Many counts were recorded for this clonotype. CDR3 loop: CASRYETDRAYGYTF. In DNA form, the CDR3 reads TGTGCAAGTCGCTACGAGACAGATAGGGCCTATGGCTACACCTTC. The J gene is TRBJ1-2, the V gene TRBV12-2; TRBD1, as called in the table, went unchecked against the DNA. TRBV12-2 is marked as a pseudogene. The CDR3 is 15 residues long.

This clonotype was seen many times. The chain joins TRBV5-1 to TRBJ1-2; weak D call: TRBD1 (5 bases). The CDR3 is 15 residues long. Germline V CDR1 and CDR2: SGHRS, YFSETQ. Trimming took off 3 bases at V and 4 bases at J, with 16 bases between the two ends. CDR3 sequence: CASSSPTEVGYGYTF. CDR3 bases: TGCGCCAGCAGCTCCCCGACAGAAGTGGGCTATGGCTACACCTTC.

The J gene is TRBJ2-1, the V gene TRBV2; no clear D. V lost 8 bases and J lost 4, with 9 bases in between. Germline V CDR1 and CDR2: SNHLY, FYNNEI. This CDR3 is built from 12 residues. Here the CDR3 DNA reads TGTGCCAGCTTAACACCGTACAATGAGCAGTTCTTC. Protein sequence: CASLTPYNEQFF.

This chain connects TRBV20-1 to TRBJ1-2; no firm D call. Germline V CDR1 and CDR2: DFQATT, SNEGSKA (reference sequence). Trimming removed 5 bases at V and 4 bases at J, with 11 bases between. This CDR3 contains 12 residues. The CDR3 loop is CSALGRGYGYTF. CDR3 in DNA: TGCAGTGCTTTGGGCAGAGGCTATGGCTACACCTTC.

This clonotype has a single count. The chain combines TRBV19 with TRBJ1-2; D perhaps matches TRBD1 (5 bases). With 0 bases removed from V and 4 bases from J, the gap between germline ends came to 9 bases. This CDR3 has 14 residues. Germline V lookup: CDR1 LNHDA, CDR2 SQIVND (reference sequence). The CDR3: CASSIDPQVYGYTF. As DNA, the CDR3 is TGTGCCAGTAGTATAGATCCACAGGTCTATGGCTACACCTTC.

The DNA for the CDR3 is TGTGCCAGCACCGCAGGGGTAACTGAAGCTTTCTTT. It encodes CASTAGVTEAFF. The chain links TRBV6-6 to TRBJ1-1; D perhaps matches TRBD1 (6 bases). Trimming pared 7 bases from V and 5 bases from J, leaving 11 bases between. Germline V CDR1 and CDR2: MNHNY, SVGAGI (reference sequence). The CDR3 has 12 residues.

This clonotype was counted ten times or more. This chain links TRBV29-1 with TRBJ2-5; possibly TRBD2 for D (6 bases). CDR1 and CDR2 (germline): SQVTM, ANQGSEA. With 4 bases removed from V and 7 bases from J, the gap between germline ends came to 10 bases. The CDR3 length is 11 residues. The chain's CDR3 is CSVGTGGTQYF. The CDR3 DNA sequence: TGCAGCGTTGGGACCGGGGGGACCCAGTACTTC.

This clonotype showed up just a few times. The rearrangement joins TRBV7-3 to TRBJ2-5; D tentatively fits TRBD1 or TRBD2 (5 bases each). The CDR3 runs to 14 residues. V was trimmed by 1 base and J by 2 bases, leaving 8 bases between them. CDR1 is SGHTA, CDR2 FQGTGA, per germline. CDR3 bases: TGTGCCAGCAGCTTAATGGGGGTTCAAGAGACCCAGTACTTC. This codes for CASSLMGVQETQYF.

Written as DNA, the CDR3 is TGTGCCAGCAGCTTCCCCCCTTCACTCCCCGGTACCGGGGAGCTGTTTTTT. Translated, it gives CASSFPPSLPGTGELFF. The V and J genes are TRBV7-9 and TRBJ2-2; no clear D. V was clipped by 3 bases and J by 5 bases, with 19 bases between them. The CDR3 has 17 amino acids. CDR1 is SEHNR, CDR2 FQNEAQ, per germline (reference sequence).